The 21 T cell receptor beta chains reported below all come from one sample, sequenced in a study of blood T cell repertoires in COVID-19. Data came from immunoSEQ multiplex PCR; TCRdb stores just in-frame clones and leaves some out. The sample records 250,000 to 300,000 clones, about four fifths being singletons. Sequenced material: peripheral blood. These receptor sequences come from a woman between 55 and 75 years old with active or convalescent COVID-19.

This sequence joins TRBV18 and TRBJ1-5; 7 nucleotides line up with TRBD1. The CDR3 spans 14 residues. Germline CDR1 KGHSH, CDR2 LQKENI. V gave up 2 bases and J gave up 7 bases; unmatched junction bases: 5. Here the CDR3 reads CASSPGAGGQPQHF. The DNA for the CDR3 is TGTGCCAGCTCACCAGGGGCAGGGGGACAGCCCCAGCATTTT.

The CDR3 sequence: CASSQGYLNSPLHF. The CDR3, as DNA: TGTGCCAGCAGCCAGGGGTACCTTAATTCACCCCTCCACTTT. The chain carries TRBV7-9 and TRBJ1-6; a possible D gene is TRBD1 (6 bases). The CDR3 contains 14 residues. The ends were cut back, 5 bases at V and 6 bases at J, with 11 bases in the middle. In germline, CDR1 is SEHNR, CDR2 FQNEAQ (reference sequence). The whole variable domain, filled in from reference TRBV7-9 and TRBJ1-6, reads DTGVSQNPRHKITKRGQNVTFRCDPISEHNRLYWYRQTLGQGPEFLTYFQNEAQLEKSRLLSDRFSAERPKGSFSTLEIQRTEQGDSAMYLCASSQGYLNSPLHFGNGTRLTVT.

V and J are TRBV7-3 and TRBJ2-7; D might be TRBD2 (6 bases). CDR1 SGHTA and CDR2 FQGTGA come from the germline V gene. This CDR3 is built from 14 residues. V was clipped by 5 bases and J by 5 bases, with 16 bases between them. This chain's CDR3 is CASSTLDGGDEQYF. CDR3 DNA sequence: TGTGCCAGCAGCACCCTGGACGGAGGGGACGAGCAGTACTTC.

The gene calls are TRBV7-2 and TRBJ1-4; 7 nucleotides align to TRBD1. V lost 3 bases and J lost 7; bases outside the gene matches: 8. The CDR3 loop spans 15 amino acids. Germline V gene lookup returns CDR1 SGHTA and CDR2 FQGNSA. CDR3: CASSLRTGLREKLFF. As DNA, the CDR3 is TGTGCCAGCAGCTTGCGGACAGGCCTGCGTGAAAAACTGTTTTTT.

This clone turned up a few times. The chain recombines TRBV6-5 with TRBJ1-5; unclear D gene. CDR3 length equals 13 residues. CDR1 is MNHEY, CDR2 SVGAGI, per germline. V lost 8 bases and J 7 bases, leaving 15 bases between the germline ends. The CDR3 coding sequence is TGTGCCAGCGGTCTATCCCTGGGCCAGCCCCAGCATTTT. This sequence encodes CASGLSLGQPQHF.

This clone was found many times. The chain combines TRBV6-6 with TRBJ1-3; TRBD1 is a possible D gene (6 bases). Trimming took 2 bases from V and 0 from J, leaving 11 bases between them. The germline CDR1 and CDR2 sequences are MNHNY and SVGAGI (reference sequence). This CDR3 region has 16 residues. In DNA, the CDR3 is TGTGCCAGCAGTTACGTCCAGGGGTACTCTGGAAACACCATATATTTT. Protein: CASSYVQGYSGNTIYF.

CDR3 loop: CASSLGATNEKLFF. CDR3 in DNA: TGCGCCAGCAGCTTGGGCGCAACTAATGAAAAACTGTTTTTT. The chain links TRBV5-1 to TRBJ1-4; D gene uncertain. The CDR3 is 14 residues long. CDR1 and CDR2 from the germline V gene are SGHRS and YFSETQ. The ends were cut back, 0 bases at V and 0 bases at J, with 3 bases in the middle.

The rearrangement uses TRBV7-9 and TRBJ2-7; 10 bases line up with TRBD1. V lost 3 bases, J lost 0 bases, and 14 bases stayed unmatched. Germline CDR1 reads SEHNR; CDR2 reads FQNEAQ (reference sequence). This CDR3 has 19 amino acids. CDR3: CASSFSGTGASGSSYEQYF. For the CDR3, the DNA is TGTGCCAGCAGCTTTTCCGGGACAGGGGCGAGCGGGAGCTCCTACGAGCAGTACTTC.

The chain recombines TRBV2 with TRBJ1-3; D is uncertain. Germline CDR1 is SNHLY and CDR2 is FYNNEI. The ends were cut back, 2 bases at V and 0 bases at J, with 14 bases in the middle. The CDR3 spans 17 residues. CDR3 DNA: TGTGCCAGCAGTGAAATAAGAGGACTCTCCTCTGGAAACACCATATATTTT. This sequence encodes CASSEIRGLSSGNTIYF.

The chain is built from TRBV15 and TRBJ2-7; 7 bases are shared with TRBD1. The V and J ends lost 0 bases and 0 bases, in that order; junction bases with no gene match: 5. This CDR3 has 16 amino acids. Germline assignment: CDR1 LNHNV and CDR2 YYDKDF (reference sequence). CDR3 loop: CATSRDKGGLSYEQYF. CDR3 bases: TGTGCCACCAGCAGAGATAAAGGGGGCCTCTCCTACGAGCAGTACTTC.

The chain joins TRBV12-5 to TRBJ2-1; 11 bases fit TRBD2. The CDR3 spans 19 residues. Germline lookup yields CDR1 LGHNT and CDR2 FRNRAP. V lost 0 bases to trimming and J lost 1 base; unmatched junction nucleotides: 8. The CDR3 DNA is TGTGCTAGTGGTTTGGTGCGGCTAGCGGGGGGCTCGTCCTACAATGAGCAGTTCTTC. Its translation is CASGLVRLAGGSSYNEQFF.

The chain combines TRBV5-1 with TRBJ2-3, with 15 bases that match TRBD2. J gave up 0 bases and V 4 bases, and 3 bases lay outside the gene matches. Germline CDR1 SGHRS, CDR2 YFSETQ. The length of the CDR3 is 17 residues. CDR3 coding DNA: TGCGCCAGCAGCGGGACTAGCGGGGGGTCTAGCACAGATACGCAGTATTTT. It yields the protein CASSGTSGGSSTDTQYF.

J is TRBJ2-7 and V is TRBV7-9, with TRBD1 as a possible D gene (6 bases). The CDR3 is 15 amino acids. V gave up 4 bases and J gave up 6 bases, with 19 bases separating them. The germline gives CDR1 SEHNR, CDR2 FQNEAQ (reference sequence). CDR3 sequence (DNA): TGTGCCAGCAGCTCCCGGACAGACCCACGGGGCGAGCAGTACTTC. As protein: CASSSRTDPRGEQYF.

For this clone: One end of the junction does not line up with germline, which may come from a read error. This chain joins TRBV9 and TRBJ2-7; D may be TRBD2 (5 bases). CDR1 and CDR2 (germline): SGDLS, YYNGEE. This CDR3 is 12 amino acids long. CDR3 in DNA: TGTGCCAGCAGCGCCCGATATAGCGCTTACGACTTC. Its protein is CASSARYSAYDF. The full variable domain, completed using reference TRBV9 and TRBJ2-7, is DSGVTQTPKHLITATGQRVTLRCSPRSGDLSVYWYQQSLDQGLQFLIQYYNGEERAKGNILERFSAQQFPDLHSELNLSSLELGDSALYFCASSARYSAYDFGPGTRLTVT.

V gene TRBV18 combines with J gene TRBJ1-1; tentative D call: TRBD1 (5 bases). The CDR3 contains 13 residues. V lost 5 bases and J 5 bases, leaving 12 bases between the germline ends. The germline V gene has CDR1 KGHSH and CDR2 LQKENI. CDR3 sequence reads: CASSWDSKTEAFF. In DNA, the CDR3 is TGTGCCAGCTCATGGGACTCCAAGACTGAAGCTTTCTTT.

V usage is TRBV29-1 and J usage is TRBJ2-3, with 7 bases identical to TRBD2. V lost 4 bases to trimming and J lost 3 bases; unmatched junction nucleotides: 4. Germline CDR1 is SQVTM and CDR2 is ANQGSEA. This CDR3 spans 13 amino acids. The CDR3 loop reads CSVVGEGTDTQYF. The CDR3, as DNA: TGCAGCGTTGTGGGGGAGGGGACAGATACGCAGTATTTT.

This sequence joins TRBV9 and TRBJ2-5; no reliable D call. The V end was cut by 0 bases, the J end by 5 bases, with 8 bases between. Germline V gene data show CDR1 as SGDLS and CDR2 as YYNGEE. The CDR3 is 13 amino acids. The CDR3 reads CASSVGLDETQYF. In nucleotides, the CDR3 is TGTGCCAGCAGCGTAGGCCTAGACGAGACCCAGTACTTC.

The V gene is TRBV4-1, the J gene TRBJ2-2; D is possibly TRBD1 (6 bases). V was shortened by 5 bases and J by 5 bases, with 18 bases between the two germline ends. This CDR3 is 16 amino acids long. Germline assignment: CDR1 MGHRA and CDR2 YSYEKL. CDR3 in amino acids: CASSAIRGRNTGELFF. For the CDR3, the DNA is TGCGCCAGCAGCGCCATCAGGGGAAGGAATACCGGGGAGCTGTTTTTT.

The chain carries TRBV7-2 and TRBJ2-1; 9 bases fit TRBD2. Germline-derived CDR1 and CDR2 are SGHTA and FQGNSA. This CDR3 spans 14 amino acids. The ends lost 5 bases at V and 9 bases at J; junction bases unmatched: 8. CDR3 nucleotides: TGTGCCAGCAGCCGCGGGGGGGTCGGCAGTGAGCAGTTCTTC. Protein product: CASSRGGVGSEQFF.

V is TRBV23-1 and J is TRBJ1-3, with 7 positions matching TRBD1. TRBV23-1 is an open reading frame, and its role is uncertain. The CDR3 is 20 residues long. V shed 0 bases, J shed 0 bases, and the junction held 14 bases outside the gene matches. CDR3 sequence: CASSQSATGSPQSSGNTIYF. The CDR3, as DNA: TGCGCCAGCAGTCAATCAGCGACAGGGTCTCCCCAGAGCTCTGGAAACACCATATATTTT.

The chain combines TRBV13 with TRBJ1-2, with D hard to call. Trimming left V 3 bases short and J 8 bases short, with 10 bases between. The CDR3 has 12 residues. The V gene's germline CDR1 is PRHDT and CDR2 FYEKMQ (reference sequence). CDR3 loop: CASSLGGRGYTF. In DNA, the CDR3 is TGTGCCAGCAGCTTGGGAGGGCGAGGCTACACCTTC.